Each of the 18 T cell receptor beta chains below was sequenced from the same sample in a study of cytomegalovirus exposure and HLA in healthy donors. This PCR relied on a set of 60 Vbeta primers and 13 Jbeta primers. Sequenced by immunoSEQ multiplex PCR; TCRdb stores in-frame clones only, minus some. The listing records about 35,000 clones. Sample: PBMCs. These TCRs come from a middle-aged man in good health and CMV-seronegative.

This chain uses TRBV5-1 with TRBJ2-4; the D gene is possibly TRBD1 (6 bases). The CDR3 contains 13 residues. Germline V lookup: CDR1 SGHRS, CDR2 YFSETQ. The ends were cut back, 0 bases at V and 5 bases at J, with 6 bases in the middle. The CDR3 DNA reads TGCGCCAGCAGCTTGGAGGGGGAAAACATTCAGTACTTC. It yields the protein CASSLEGENIQYF.

The rearrangement links TRBV4-3 to TRBJ2-1; 7 positions match TRBD2. Germline V gives CDR1 LGHNA, CDR2 YSLEER. The CDR3 covers 17 residues. Losses at the gene ends were 1 base for V and 4 bases for J; bases not matched to a gene: 10. CDR3 bases: TGCGCCAGCAGCCAAGCCTTAGAACGGGGAGGGTACAATGAGCAGTTCTTC. Translation gives CASSQALERGGYNEQFF.

The CDR3 sequence: CASSSIPGQRNEKLFF. DNA of the CDR3: TGTGCCAGCAGCTCGATACCGGGACAGAGGAATGAAAAACTGTTTTTT. The chain is built from TRBV11-2 and TRBJ1-4; TRBD1 aligns across 7 bases. The CDR3 has 16 residues. Germline V gene sequence: CDR1 SGHAT, CDR2 FQNNGV. V dropped 4 bases and J dropped 5; count of bases not matched to a gene: 10.

The chain joins TRBV12-5 to TRBJ2-6; perhaps TRBD1 as D (5 bases). Germline V gene sequence: CDR1 LGHNT, CDR2 FRNRAP. With 6 bases removed from V and 0 bases from J, the gap between germline ends came to 15 bases. This CDR3 contains 17 residues. CDR3 nucleotides: TGTGCTAGTGGATTTGGAGCAGGGATCTCTGGGGCCAACGTCCTGACTTTC. It yields the protein CASGFGAGISGANVLTF. The full variable domain, with the rest looked up from reference TRBV12-5 and TRBJ2-6, is DARVTQTPRHKVTEMGQEVTMRCQPILGHNTVFWYRQTMMQGLELLAYFRNRAPLDDSGMPKDRFSAEMPDATLATLKIQPSEPRDSAVYFCASGFGAGISGANVLTFGAGSRLTVL.

A word on this clone: Other DNA sequences from this sample encode an identical CDR3 as well. The V call is TRBV6-5, the J call TRBJ2-7; 8 nucleotides align to TRBD1. CDR1 and CDR2 from the germline V gene are MNHEY and SVGAGI. Trimming at V came to 2 bases and at J to 3 bases, leaving 6 bases not matched to a gene. CDR3 length equals 15 residues. CDR3 coding DNA: TGTGCCAGCAGTTACAAAGGCGGGACAGGCTACGAGCAGTACTTC. Protein product: CASSYKGGTGYEQYF.

The chain links TRBV30 to TRBJ1-5; 7 nucleotides line up with TRBD1. The trim removed 0 bases at V and 6 bases at J, leaving 11 bases unmatched. The germline gives CDR1 GTSNPN, CDR2 SVGIG (reference sequence). The CDR3 runs 16 residues. The CDR3 bases are TGTGCCTGGAGTGTTGAGGGGGCCCTTTCGGGTCAGCCCCAGCATTTT. Translating gives CAWSVEGALSGQPQHF. Variable domain in full (rest from reference TRBV30 and TRBJ1-5): SQTIHQWPATLVQPVGSPLSLECTVEGTSNPNLYWYRQAAGRGLQLLFYSVGIGQISSEVPQNLSASRPQDRQFILSSKKLLLSDSGFYLCAWSVEGALSGQPQHFGDGTRLSIL.

This chain joins TRBV9 and TRBJ2-7; 7 bases align to TRBD2. The length of the CDR3 is 17 residues. Trimming cost V 2 bases and J 5 bases; bases outside gene matches: 16. Germline lookup yields CDR1 SGDLS and CDR2 YYNGEE. The CDR3 region has the DNA TGTGCCAGCAGCGTTGACAGCGTAGCGGGTGCACGGAACGAGCAGTACTTC. Translated: CASSVDSVAGARNEQYF.

The chain combines TRBV29-1 with TRBJ2-7; D is perhaps TRBD1 (5 bases). Trimming took 7 bases from V and 5 from J, leaving 15 bases between them. Germline CDR1 and CDR2: SQVTM and ANQGSEA. The CDR3 spans 12 residues. For the CDR3, the DNA is TGCAGCGCCCTCAGGGCCCAGGACGAGCAGTACTTC. Translating gives CSALRAQDEQYF.

This chain connects TRBV27 to TRBJ2-1, with D possibly being TRBD2 (5 bases). Germline CDR1 MNHEY, CDR2 SMNVEV (reference sequence). CDR3 size: 14 residues. V gave up 0 bases and J gave up 6 bases, with 9 bases separating them. CDR3 in amino acids: CASSLSGIRNEQFF. CDR3 DNA sequence: TGTGCCAGCAGTTTATCCGGGATCCGCAATGAGCAGTTCTTC.

The V call is TRBV9, the J call TRBJ1-3; tentatively, D is TRBD1 (5 bases). Between the trimmed V and J ends, which lost 4 bases and 0 bases, there was a span of 11 bases. The germline V gene has CDR1 SGDLS and CDR2 YYNGEE. The CDR3 has 15 residues. The CDR3 DNA is TGTGCCAGCAGCATAAACCAGGGCTCTGGAAACACCATATATTTT. It is translated as CASSINQGSGNTIYF.

The chain carries TRBV6-5 and TRBJ2-5, with TRBD1 identical over 11 bases. The CDR3 sequence is 14 residues long. In germline, CDR1 is MNHEY, CDR2 SVGAGI. Trimming at V came to 6 bases and at J to 5 bases, leaving 5 bases not matched to a gene. CDR3 in DNA: TGTGCCAGCAGCAAAGGACAGGGGGCGGAGACCCAGTACTTC. Translated: CASSKGQGAETQYF.

This sequence joins TRBV4-3 and TRBJ2-1; possible D gene TRBD2, 6 bases. The CDR3 length is 15 residues. Deletions cut 0 bases from V and 5 bases from J, with 11 bases between. Per germline, CDR1 LGHNA and CDR2 YSLEER. The CDR3 reads CASSQDWGEDNEQFF. The CDR3 DNA is TGCGCCAGCAGCCAAGATTGGGGGGAAGACAATGAGCAGTTCTTC.

The chain combines TRBV4-2 with TRBJ2-7; 9 nucleotides match TRBD2. The CDR3 spans 14 residues. The ends lost 5 bases at V and 3 bases at J; junction bases unmatched: 5. Germline loops: CDR1 LGHNA, CDR2 YNFKEQ. CDR3 DNA: TGTGCCAGCAGCGGAGTAGCGGGAGACTACGAGCAGTACTTC. It specifies CASSGVAGDYEQYF.

The genes are TRBV7-2 and TRBJ1-1, with TRBD1 identical over 8 bases. The CDR3 contains 15 residues. Trimming at V came to 2 bases and at J to 3 bases, leaving 5 bases not matched to a gene. Germline V CDR1 and CDR2: SGHTA, FQGNSA. The CDR3 protein is CASSLRSRGHTEAFF. CDR3 coding DNA: TGTGCCAGCAGCTTAAGATCCAGGGGGCACACTGAAGCTTTCTTT.

This rearrangement joins TRBV5-1 to TRBJ2-7, with D perhaps TRBD2 (5 bases). Germline V gene lookup returns CDR1 SGHRS and CDR2 YFSETQ. V dropped 4 bases and J dropped 2 bases, with 13 bases sitting between them. This CDR3 contains 14 residues. The CDR3, as DNA: TGCGCCAGCAGCACCACGGACGGGGCCTACGAGCAGTACTTC. This encodes CASSTTDGAYEQYF.

This chain links TRBV4-1 with TRBJ1-1; D is undetermined. The CDR3 has 12 residues. The V end was cut by 3 bases, the J end by 4 bases, with 6 bases between. Per the germline V gene, CDR1 is MGHRA and CDR2 is YSYEKL. The CDR3 region has the DNA TGCGCCAGCAGCCACGCAGGCACTGAAGCTTTCTTT. The encoded protein is CASSHAGTEAFF.

The chain has TRBV13 and TRBJ2-7; 9 positions agree with TRBD1. Looked up from germline, CDR1 is PRHDT and CDR2 is FYEKMQ (reference sequence). The CDR3 contains 13 residues. Losses at the gene ends were 5 bases for V and 8 bases for J; bases not matched to a gene: 7. CDR3 nucleotide sequence: TGTGCCAGCAGCAGCCGGACAGGGGTCCAGCAGTACTTC. This encodes CASSSRTGVQQYF.

The chain employs TRBV29-1 and TRBJ1-1, with D tentatively TRBD1 (5 bases). The CDR3 length is 13 residues. The germline V gene encodes CDR1 SQVTM and CDR2 ANQGSEA. V lost 3 bases, J lost 5 bases, and 13 bases lay in between. The CDR3 protein is CSVEGLEGTEAFF. The CDR3 nucleotides are TGCAGCGTTGAGGGATTGGAGGGGACTGAAGCTTTCTTT.